The 20 T cell receptor beta chains given below trace back to one sample, sequenced in a study of response to subunit inactivated influenza vaccine (dated by TCRdb to the late 2010s). This sample's time point label indicates: approximately 40 days after influenza vaccine administration. Library method: RT-PCR. Sequenced on an Illumina HiSeq 2500. TCRdb applied fastp at Q25 and MiXCR to the public reads, then kept only in-frame beta chains. Identical CDR3 proteins give one entry, which carries the most common genes and DNA. This sample comprises about half a million distinct CDR3 sequences, approximately 11% of them detected only once. The ten top clones hold 10% to 15% of the sample. The material was PBMCs from blood, obtained roughly 45 days after vaccination. Receptors originate from a middle-aged man who received an inactivated influenza vaccine. Donor details come from another sample of the same person, matched by shared clones.

This clonotype was detected only a few times. This chain joins TRBV5-5 and TRBJ2-3, with D maybe TRBD2 (5 bases). CDR3 size: 15 residues. V was trimmed by 0 bases and J by 4 bases, leaving 12 bases between them. Looked up from germline, CDR1 is SGHKS and CDR2 is YYEKEE (reference sequence). CDR3 DNA sequence: TGTGCCAGCAGCTTGGACGGGAAAACCCCAGATACGCAGTATTTT. Protein: CASSLDGKTPDTQYF.

The J gene is TRBJ2-1, the V gene TRBV27; 11 nucleotides align to TRBD2. CDR3 length: 16 amino acids. Germline V gene lookup returns CDR1 MNHEY and CDR2 SMNVEV (reference sequence). Trimming took 5 bases from V and 7 from J; bases not matched to a gene: 10. The CDR3 loop is CASSLLAGGPVNEQFF. CDR3 nucleotide sequence: TGTGCCAGCAGTCTATTAGCGGGGGGGCCAGTAAATGAGCAGTTCTTC.

This clonotype came up many times. The chain links TRBV19 to TRBJ2-1; 7 bases map to TRBD2. From germline, CDR1 is LNHDA and CDR2 SQIVND (reference sequence). Unmatched junction bases numbered 6, after V lost 1 base and J lost 9 bases. The CDR3 covers 14 residues. CDR3 region: CASSIGSVAGEQFF. The CDR3 DNA is TGTGCCAGTAGTATAGGGTCGGTAGCGGGTGAGCAGTTCTTC.

This clonotype was picked up a small number of times. The chain is built from TRBV5-5 and TRBJ2-4, with 13 bases aligning to TRBD2. In germline, CDR1 is SGHKS, CDR2 YYEKEE (reference sequence). The CDR3 spans 17 residues. With 1 base clipped from V and 7 bases from J, the junction kept 8 bases outside the gene matches. CDR3 DNA: TGTGCCAGCAGCTTGTTAACTAGCGGGAGGGGGCGGAACATTCAGTACTTC. Translated, it gives CASSLLTSGRGRNIQYF.

The chain has TRBV5-4 and TRBJ1-1; weak D call: TRBD1 (6 bases). V lost 2 bases and J 6 bases, leaving 11 bases between the germline ends. CDR1 and CDR2 from the germline V gene are SGHNT and YYREEE (reference sequence). CDR3 length equals 13 residues. CDR3 amino acids: CASSLAGASEAFF. The CDR3 DNA sequence: TGTGCCAGCAGCTTAGCGGGGGCCTCTGAAGCTTTCTTT.

The chain joins TRBV10-3 to TRBJ2-3; tentatively, D is TRBD2 (6 bases). Trimming shortened V by 5 bases and J by 6 bases, and 18 bases separated the two germline ends. The CDR3 contains 15 residues. From germline, CDR1 is ENHRY and CDR2 SYGVKD. The CDR3: CAISLNRDSRDTQYF. Written as DNA, the CDR3 is TGTGCCATCAGTCTGAACCGGGACTCCAGGGATACGCAGTATTTT.

Here the CDR3 reads CASSPRATKDTQYF. The CDR3 DNA reads as TGTGCCAGCTCACCAAGGGCCACCAAAGATACGCAGTATTTT. This rearrangement joins TRBV18 to TRBJ2-3; no definite D call. V lost 2 bases to trimming and J lost 5 bases, with 11 bases between them. The CDR3 runs 14 residues. Germline V gene data show CDR1 as KGHSH and CDR2 as LQKENI. The variable domain in full, with the rest retrieved from reference TRBV18 and TRBJ2-3, is NAGVMQNPRHLVRRRGQEARLRCSPMKGHSHVYWYRQLPEEGLKFMVYLQKENIIDESGMPKERFSAEFPKEGPSILRIQQVVRGDSAAYFCASSPRATKDTQYFGPGTRLTVL.

This clonotype was recorded a few times. This chain links TRBV10-3 with TRBJ2-2; D could derive from TRBD1 or TRBD2 (5 bases each). Trimming left V 7 bases short and J 4 bases short, with 10 bases between. Looked up from germline, CDR1 is ENHRY and CDR2 is SYGVKD. The CDR3 covers 13 residues. DNA for the CDR3: TGTGCCATCACACCAGGGACCACCGGGGAGCTGTTTTTT. It yields the protein CAITPGTTGELFF.

The chain has TRBV5-1 and TRBJ1-1; 11 positions match TRBD1. In germline, CDR1 is SGHRS, CDR2 YFSETQ. V shed 4 bases and J 7 bases; nucleotides not matched to a gene: 6. The CDR3 has 14 residues. The CDR3 coding sequence is TGCGCCAGCAGCGGAAGGGACAGGGGGATTGAAGCTTTCTTT. Translating gives CASSGRDRGIEAFF.

This clonotype has just a few counts. The rearrangement uses TRBV18 and TRBJ2-6; D uncertain. Germline CDR1 is KGHSH and CDR2 is LQKENI. V gave up 0 bases and J gave up 4 bases, with 4 bases separating them. CDR3 length equals 14 residues. CDR3: CASSPPTGANVLTF. The CDR3 DNA is TGTGCCAGCTCACCACCCACAGGGGCCAACGTCCTGACTTTC.

This clonotype was seen a few times. The rearrangement links TRBV25-1 to TRBJ1-6; tentatively, D is TRBD1 (5 bases). Germline CDR1 MGHDK, CDR2 SYGVNS. Trimming removed 4 bases from V and 1 base from J, with 8 bases in between. This CDR3 has 15 amino acids. The CDR3 here is CASSGRGSYNSPLHF. In DNA form, the CDR3 reads TGTGCCAGCAGTGGTAGGGGATCCTATAATTCACCCCTCCACTTT.

The chain has TRBV6-1 and TRBJ2-6; D ambiguous. The germline CDR1 and CDR2 sequences are MNHNS and SASEGT. The CDR3 contains 13 residues. Trimming stripped 8 bases from V and 2 bases from J, with 7 bases between. CDR3 DNA sequence: TGTGCCAGCGAAAGGGCTGGGGCCAACGTCCTGACTTTC. Encoded protein: CASERAGANVLTF.

This clonotype has a handful of counts. This chain links TRBV4-1 with TRBJ2-2, with 10 bases matching TRBD2. Germline V gene sequence: CDR1 MGHRA, CDR2 YSYEKL. CDR3 size: 15 residues. J gave up 1 base and V 5 bases, and 1 base lay outside the gene matches. The CDR3 loop is CASSTSGVNTGELFF. For the CDR3, the DNA is TGCGCCAGCAGCACTAGCGGGGTGAACACCGGGGAGCTGTTTTTT.

The table lists this clonotype with a few counts. The V gene is TRBV12-3 or TRBV12-4, the J gene TRBJ2-4; D is uncertain. V was trimmed by 7 bases and J by 8 bases, leaving 15 bases between them. This CDR3 has 13 amino acids. The CDR3 bases are TGTGCCAGCAACCTGAACAATGCGGACATTCAGTACTTC. It encodes CASNLNNADIQYF.

This clonotype was recorded a few times. V is TRBV7-9 and J is TRBJ2-7; a weak D match, TRBD1 (5 bases). There are 13 residues in the CDR3. V lost 1 base, J lost 6 bases, and 10 bases lay in between. In germline, CDR1 is SEHNR, CDR2 FQNEAQ (reference sequence). In DNA form, the CDR3 reads TGTGCCAGCAGCTTAGTTATGGACACCGAGCAGTACTTC. Translation gives CASSLVMDTEQYF.

This clonotype was found a few times. The chain is built from TRBV18 and TRBJ2-3, with 7 bases lining up with TRBD1. There are 15 residues in the CDR3. With V trimmed by 0 bases and J by 4 bases, 4 bases remained unmatched. In germline, CDR1 is KGHSH, CDR2 LQKENI. CDR3 in amino acids: CASSPPNQGADTQYF. The CDR3, as DNA: TGTGCCAGCTCACCACCGAACCAGGGGGCAGATACGCAGTATTTT.

This chain joins TRBV4-2 and TRBJ2-7, with 7 nucleotides matching TRBD1. In germline, CDR1 is LGHNA, CDR2 YNFKEQ. CDR3 size: 14 residues. V lost 5 bases, J lost 6 bases, and 10 bases stayed unmatched. The CDR3 sequence: CASSFQARTGEQYF. For the CDR3, the DNA is TGTGCCAGCAGCTTCCAGGCCCGGACAGGCGAGCAGTACTTC.

This clonotype was observed at least ten times. For the CDR3, the DNA is TGTGCCAGCAGCCAGGCCACAGAACGCTATGGCTACACCTTC. The encoded protein is CASSQATERYGYTF. The chain couples TRBV3-1 to TRBJ1-2; D not resolved. This CDR3 is 14 amino acids long. The V end lost 3 bases, the J end lost 4 bases, and 12 bases lay between the germline ends. The germline V gene has CDR1 LGHDT and CDR2 YNNKEL (reference sequence).

This clonotype came up many times. The chain carries TRBV12-3 or TRBV12-4 and TRBJ2-2; D unresolved. The CDR3 spans 15 residues. V was shortened by 3 bases and J by 0 bases, with 8 bases between the two germline ends. The CDR3 protein is CASSFGLTNTGELFF. The CDR3 DNA reads TGTGCCAGCAGTTTTGGGTTGACGAACACCGGGGAGCTGTTTTTT.

This clonotype was seen ten or more times. In DNA, the CDR3 is TGCGCCAGCAGCTCAGTGGGGCGCCAAGAGACCCAGTACTTC. Protein sequence: CASSSVGRQETQYF. The chain employs TRBV5-1 and TRBJ2-5; TRBD1 might be the D (5 bases). CDR3 length: 14 amino acids. Trimming removed 3 bases from V and 1 base from J, with 10 bases in between. CDR1 is SGHRS and CDR2 is YFSETQ in the germline V gene.